This TCR beta chain was recorded in a study of post-analysis software for immune sequencing data. Germline V gives CDR1 SGHKS, CDR2 YYEKEE (reference sequence). The CDR3 extends over 17 amino acids. Each TCR beta cDNA library carried unique molecular identifiers. TCRdb fed the PCR reads into MiXCR, producing one record per CDR3 protein. The table lists approximately 690,000 distinct CDR3 sequences, roughly three fifths of them singletons. Study findings and constraints: Five or six TRBV segments, TRBV5-6, TRBV5-1 and TRBV20-1 among them, were found more frequent in patients than controls. Significantly lower normalized Chao1 diversity was found in patients with multiple sclerosis relative to controls.

In regard to this clonotype: Its specificity is unknown.

Sequences were obtained from blood. The V gene is TRBV5-5, the J gene TRBJ2-7, with 12 positions matching TRBD2. The J call is in doubt because the DNA end fits TRBJ2-5 better. This TCR came from a girl aged 2 to 9 with multiple sclerosis. CDR3 coding DNA: TGTGCCAGCAGCCCCAGGCTAGCGGGAGGGATGCGGGAGACCCAGTACTTC. It yields the protein CASSPRLAGGMRETQYF.